A selection of T cell receptor beta chains follows, all from one sample in a study of T cells in Graves' hyperthyroidism and ophthalmopathy. TCRdb itself ran the multiplex PCR reads through MiXCR, one entry per CDR3 protein. The sample shows hundreds of thousands of distinct CDR3 sequences, roughly 17% of them seen only once. Sequences were obtained from blood. The receptors were sampled from a woman aged 25 to 39 with Graves' hyperthyroidism. Each CDR3 is given without its conserved first and last residue. Fields, in order: V gene, D gene, CDR3 protein. D genes are given only for firm matches.

TRBV6-1 | - | ASSEALSWTEAF
TRBV9 | - | ASSVGGPYNEQF
TRBV11-2 | TRBD1 | ASTPEGGTGEGYEQY
TRBV6-1 | - | ASSVAVSGGTEAF
TRBV7-2 | TRBD1 | ASSPTGGSEAF
TRBV20-1 | - | SALLARSYNEQF
TRBV6-1 | - | ASSGEGALQDTQY
TRBV6-2/TRBV6-3 | TRBD2 | ASSAILAGVKETQY
TRBV3-1 | TRBD1 | ASSQGQVGNEKLF
TRBV28 | - | ASGSNSGSADRADTQY
TRBV27 | TRBD1 | ASSSGTGGAETQY
TRBV3-1 | TRBD1 | ASSQGFGTGLNSDYNEQF
TRBV12-3/TRBV12-4 | - | ASKLGDQPQH
TRBV6-1 | - | ASSDRQGLNYGYT
TRBV20-1 | TRBD2 | SARLGLAGGRQF
TRBV9 | TRBD2 | ASSVYSGPTDTQY
TRBV11-3 | - | ASSLGASFYGYT
TRBV2 | TRBD2 | ASSDPGLAGYEQY
TRBV27 | TRBD1 | ASSPGGQQF
TRBV11-2 | - | ASTSYPGHRQPTDTQY
TRBV5-4 | TRBD2 | ASSSGLAGGDSNEQF
TRBV11-2 | TRBD1 | ASSFYLGQASEAF
TRBV19 | TRBD2 | ASSITAGVREQY
TRBV19 | - | ASSGRRGDYEQY
TRBV9 | - | ASSGEDRSATPYEQY
TRBV12-3/TRBV12-4 | TRBD2 | ASRTSGRPEQY
TRBV28 | TRBD1 | ASSGQGDGYT
TRBV28 | TRBD1 | ASSYRGRTTYEQY
TRBV11-1 | - | ASSFSAGDTDTQY